The subject of this entry is one TCR beta chain. The antigen this receptor binds is unknown. No much larger clone is present one base from it, and per-base qualities are unavailable. This sample was included in a study of shared clonotypes between healthy human individuals (dated by TCRdb to the early 2020s). With respect to the entire study: The cohort included a few men and a couple of women between 18 and 49 years of age. Between about 0.94 and 8.9 billion PBMCs per donor were obtained by leukapheresis. To estimate repertoire size and how much clonotype sharing occurs between individuals, the study deeply sequenced the blood TCR repertoires of five healthy adults. Libraries were prepared and TCR repertoires were sequenced by different laboratories using diverse techniques, in order to increase sequencing depth and limit assay-specific biases.

Using the deep immunoSEQ assay, TCR CDR3 regions were amplified from genomic DNA by multiplex PCR. For each cell subset, the extracted genomic DNA was distributed evenly across all wells of several immunoSEQ 96-well plates, and each plate served as one replicate. For unsorted PBMC, each replicate PCR was loaded with approximately 330 ng genomic DNA, equivalent to tens of thousands of T cell genomes. Ten immunoSEQ deep assay plates were used to sequence the unsorted PBMC genomic DNA. Purified libraries were quantified with a Qubit 3.0 fluorometer, sized on a Bioanalyzer 2100, and re-quantified with the KAPA Library Quantification kit. Every immunoSEQ 96-well plate was sequenced on a dedicated single-read 150-cycle Illumina NextSeq 550 flow cell. In the paper's pipeline: The immunoSEQ output contained only junctional sequences without quality scores, so filtering could not match that applied to full-length reads. Sequences were annotated with PyIR, a Python wrapper for IgBLAST v1.9, using IMGT germline references to assign V/J genes and CDR3. Any read was removed if the V/J assignment was weak (E-value above 1e-6), the CDR3 was missing, or the read contained stop codons, out-of-frame junctions, or ambiguous translated residues. V3J clonotypes were defined as sequences sharing the same inferred V gene, J gene, and CDR3 amino acid sequence. Percentage overlap between repertoires was calculated by dividing the number of shared unique clonotypes by the size of the smaller repertoire. Three approaches were used to assess repertoire richness: RTK rarefaction, the Chao1 estimator, and Recon v2.1 estimates of unobserved clonotypes. TCRdb stores this immuneACCESS table with in-frame sequences only. Part of the clones is absent; in the studies checked, under half of the shortfall reflects unresolved V genes, and no reason is known for the rest. V and J calls plus clone size are reproduced from that table; the DNA served to infer D and trimming. This sample comprises 400,000 to 500,000 clones, 70% to 80% of them detected only once. The ten largest clones take up 10% to 15% of the sample.

For CDR1 and CDR2, the germline V gene (reference sequence) lists LNHDA and SQIVND. V and J are truncated by 10 bases and 3 bases respectively, leaving an intervening sequence of 19 bases. There are 14 amino acids in the CDR3, from cysteine to phenylalanine inclusive. Only CDR3 DNA is held: 42 bases, read in frame from base 1. Healthy HIV-negative adults with no recently reported acute infections or vaccinations were included as donors. Every donor was a Caucasian adult living in Nashville, Tennessee, USA. For unsorted samples, roughly 86 million PBMCs were counted and genomic DNA was extracted with the QIAamp DNA Blood Mini kit. After blood collection by leukapheresis, PBMCs were isolated using Ficoll-Histopaque density gradient centrifugation and then cryopreserved in the vapor phase of liquid nitrogen. The full study reports these points: Pairwise subsampling led to the expectation that sequencing depth would affect the degree of clonotype sharing among donors. Sampling was limited to blood, and TCR repertoires in tissue likely differ from TCR repertoires in blood. Because the study included a small number of donors, the genetic and exposure-history diversity represented was limited.

The rearrangement combines TRBV19 with TRBJ2-7; TRBD1 is possibly the D segment (6 matching bases). What was sequenced was PBMCs. This receptor was taken from a woman between 35 and 50 years old in good health. Some clones in this sample may be carry-over from other donors' samples. The DNA sequence is given as TGTGCCAATCCCCCTCGGGACATCCACTACGAGCAGTACTTC. This codes for CANPPRDIHYEQYF.